One T cell receptor beta chain is described in this entry. Its antigen is currently unknown. Within the sample, other DNA sequences also encode this same CDR3. This sample is drawn from a study of OX40 agonist ivuxolimab in advanced cancers. Overall study results and limits: Patients who responded partially at 0.1-3.0 mg/kg showed clonal expansion ranking among the lowest.

Sequencing used immunoSEQ multiplex PCR; TCRdb keeps in-frame clones, though not all of them. The sample has fewer than 85,000 clones; about nine tenths are singletons. CDR1 is SNHLY and CDR2 is FYNNEI in the germline V gene. J lost 4 bases, V lost 6 bases, and 7 bases had no gene match. The CDR3 totals 15 residues. The TCR sequence derives from an adult with an advanced solid tumor such as melanoma, head and neck, liver or kidney cancer. The sample in question was CD4+ or CD8+ T cells sorted from blood, obtained in a trial of the OX40 agonist ivuxolimab. V gene TRBV2 combines with J gene TRBJ1-5, with 9 bases identical to TRBD1. DNA of the CDR3: TGTGCCAGCAGGGGGGGACAGGGTTCTAATCAGCCCCAGCATTTT. Protein sequence: CASRGGQGSNQPQHF. Variable domain in full (rest from reference TRBV2 and TRBJ1-5): EPEVTQTPSHQVTQMGQEVILRCVPISNHLYFYWYRQILGQKVEFLVSFYNNEISEKSEIFDDQFSVERPDGSNFTLKIRSTKLEDSAMYFCASRGGQGSNQPQHFGDGTRLSIL.